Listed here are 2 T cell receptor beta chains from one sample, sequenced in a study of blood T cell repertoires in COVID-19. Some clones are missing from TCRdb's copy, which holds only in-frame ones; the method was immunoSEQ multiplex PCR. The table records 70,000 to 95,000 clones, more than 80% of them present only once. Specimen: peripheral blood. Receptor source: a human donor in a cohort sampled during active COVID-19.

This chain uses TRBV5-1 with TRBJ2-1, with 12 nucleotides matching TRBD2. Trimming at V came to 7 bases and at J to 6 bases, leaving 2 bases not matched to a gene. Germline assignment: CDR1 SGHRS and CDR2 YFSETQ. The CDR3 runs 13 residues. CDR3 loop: CASGLAGFNEQFF. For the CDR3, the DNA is TGCGCCAGCGGACTAGCGGGGTTCAATGAGCAGTTCTTC.

The CDR3 protein is CSASMIGSLSYNEQFF. The DNA of the CDR3 is TGCAGTGCGAGTATGATCGGGTCCCTCTCCTACAATGAGCAGTTCTTC. The chain carries TRBV20-1 and TRBJ2-1; D is unclear. Deletions cut 6 bases from V and 0 bases from J, with 18 bases between. Germline CDR1 is DFQATT and CDR2 is SNEGSKA (reference sequence). There are 16 residues in the CDR3.